This TCR beta chain comes out of a study of cytomegalovirus exposure and HLA in healthy donors. Study conclusions and caveats: Sequencing likely produced, as an artifact, a cluster of highly shared sequence variants.

The V and J ends lost 8 bases and 4 bases, in that order; junction bases with no gene match: 10. This CDR3 region has 15 residues. CDR1 is MNHEY and CDR2 is SMNVEV in the germline V gene (reference sequence). This clone was recorded once. Its antigen remains unidentified. It was with 60 Vbeta and 13 Jbeta primers that the PCR ran. Generated by immunoSEQ multiplex PCR, the TCRdb table keeps only in-frame clones and is missing some. The data hold about 130,000 clones, with around three quarters observed a single time. The gene calls are TRBV27 and TRBJ1-3, with TRBD1 identical over 8 bases. Sequencing was done on a sample of PBMCs. The sequence came from a man aged 40-50 years in good health and CMV-seronegative. The CDR3 sequence is CASGRTGTGGNTIYF. CDR3 sequence (DNA): TGTGCCAGCGGGAGGACAGGGACCGGCGGAAACACCATATATTTT.